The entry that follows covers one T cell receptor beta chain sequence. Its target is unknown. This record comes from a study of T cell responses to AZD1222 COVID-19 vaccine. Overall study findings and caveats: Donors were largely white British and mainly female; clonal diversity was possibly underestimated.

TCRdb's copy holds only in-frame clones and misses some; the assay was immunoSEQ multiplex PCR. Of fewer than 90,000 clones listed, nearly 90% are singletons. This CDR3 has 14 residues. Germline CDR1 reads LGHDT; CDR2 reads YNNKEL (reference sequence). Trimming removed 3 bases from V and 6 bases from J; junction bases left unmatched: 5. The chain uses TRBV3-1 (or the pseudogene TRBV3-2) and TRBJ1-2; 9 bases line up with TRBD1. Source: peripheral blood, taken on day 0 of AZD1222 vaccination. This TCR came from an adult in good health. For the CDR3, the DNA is TGTGCCAGCAGCCATCTGGGACAGGGTAATGGCTACACCTTC. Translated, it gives CASSHLGQGNGYTF.